A single sample is the source of the 27 T cell receptor beta chains below, sequenced in a study of blood T cell repertoires in COVID-19. Sequencing was performed with immunoSEQ multiplex PCR; in TCRdb, only in-frame clones are kept and a portion is missing. In the table there are more than 150,000 clones, 70% to 90% of which are singletons. Sequenced: peripheral blood. The receptors here all came from a man in his fifties or sixties with active or convalescent COVID-19.

This clone was recorded a few times. The chain carries TRBV18 and TRBJ1-2; D ambiguous. Trimming left V 3 bases short and J 3 bases short, with 14 bases between. Germline CDR1 reads KGHSH; CDR2 reads LQKENI. The CDR3 sequence is 15 residues long. DNA of the CDR3: TGTGCCAGCTCACCCCAGGAAAATCGATACTATGGCTACACCTTC. It specifies CASSPQENRYYGYTF. The full variable domain, its missing parts supplied by reference TRBV18 and TRBJ1-2, is NAGVMQNPRHLVRRRGQEARLRCSPMKGHSHVYWYRQLPEEGLKFMVYLQKENIIDESGMPKERFSAEFPKEGPSILRIQQVVRGDSAAYFCASSPQENRYYGYTFGSGTRLTVV.

V gene TRBV7-2 combines with J gene TRBJ2-5; 10 bases are shared with TRBD2. In germline, CDR1 is SGHTA, CDR2 FQGNSA. V lost 5 bases and J lost 5; bases outside the gene matches: 8. The CDR3 length is 15 residues. The DNA for the CDR3 is TGTGCCAGCAGCAACGTAGCGGGAGGCCTGGAGACCCAGTACTTC. This codes for CASSNVAGGLETQYF. Complete variable domain (other parts from reference TRBV7-2 and TRBJ2-5): GAGVSQSPSNKVTEKGKDVELRCDPISGHTALYWYRQSLGQGLEFLIYFQGNSAPDKSGLPSDRFSAERTGGSVSTLTIQRTQQEDSAVYLCASSNVAGGLETQYFGPGTRLLVL.

A word on this clone: This may be a read error, as it is one base from a much larger clone. The rearrangement links TRBV28 to TRBJ1-2; TRBD1 matches 9 bases. J was trimmed by 5 bases and V by 5 bases; bases with no gene match: 0. Germline values: CDR1 MDHEN, CDR2 SYDVKM. The CDR3 sequence is 12 residues long. CDR3 in amino acids: CASSGTGYGYTF. The CDR3 DNA reads as TGTGCCAGCAGTGGGACAGGGTATGGCTACACCTTC.

The chain recombines TRBV12-3 or TRBV12-4 with TRBJ1-2; 8 nucleotides agree with TRBD1. The CDR3 loop spans 13 amino acids. V lost 5 bases to trimming and J lost 8 bases; unmatched junction nucleotides: 7. The CDR3 DNA is TGTGCCAGCAGTCCCAGGGGGCCTAGAGGCTACACCTTC. Encoded protein: CASSPRGPRGYTF.

The CDR3: CSASVDSSSYNEQFF. The CDR3 DNA is TGCAGTGCTAGTGTGGACAGTAGCTCCTACAATGAGCAGTTCTTC. The V call is TRBV20-1, the J call TRBJ2-1; D is possibly TRBD1 (6 bases). V was cut by 3 bases and J by 0 bases, with 12 bases left in between. The germline V gene has CDR1 DFQATT and CDR2 SNEGSKA (reference sequence). This CDR3 comprises 15 residues.

This clone was counted ten times or more. CDR3 coding DNA: TGTGCCAGCAGACCTGGACAGGGAGGATCCGGGGAGCTGTTTTTT. Its protein is CASRPGQGGSGELFF. V and J are TRBV7-9 and TRBJ2-2, with 8 positions matching TRBD1. Germline CDR1 is SEHNR and CDR2 is FQNEAQ (reference sequence). CDR3 length equals 15 residues. Trimming removed 6 bases from V and 6 bases from J; junction bases left unmatched: 9.

The rearrangement joins TRBV7-9 to TRBJ1-4; TRBD1 might be the D (6 bases). V lost 1 base, J lost 8 bases, and 17 bases lay in between. Germline lookup yields CDR1 SEHNR and CDR2 FQNEAQ (reference sequence). The CDR3 spans 16 residues. The CDR3 sequence: CASSLGTQGFEEKLFF. The CDR3 nucleotides read TGTGCCAGCAGCTTAGGAACCCAGGGGTTCGAAGAAAAACTGTTTTTT. Full variable domain (rest looked up from reference TRBV7-9 and TRBJ1-4): DTGVSQNPRHKITKRGQNVTFRCDPISEHNRLYWYRQTLGQGPEFLTYFQNEAQLEKSRLLSDRFSAERPKGSFSTLEIQRTEQGDSAMYLCASSLGTQGFEEKLFFGSGTQLSVL.

This rearrangement joins TRBV7-2 to TRBJ2-7; D is unresolved. The V gene lost 1 base and the J gene lost 2 bases, with 12 bases spanning the gap. This CDR3 contains 15 residues. Germline V gene sequence: CDR1 SGHTA, CDR2 FQGNSA. CDR3 sequence (DNA): TGTGCCAGCAGCTTAGATGCTCAGGTGACCTACGAGCAGTACTTC. It encodes CASSLDAQVTYEQYF. Looking up the rest from reference TRBV7-2 and TRBJ2-7 gives the full variable domain: GAGVSQSPSNKVTEKGKDVELRCDPISGHTALYWYRQSLGQGLEFLIYFQGNSAPDKSGLPSDRFSAERTGGSVSTLTIQRTQQEDSAVYLCASSLDAQVTYEQYFGPGTRLTVT.

The chain has TRBV11-3 and TRBJ1-4; possible D gene TRBD1, 6 bases. The germline V gene has CDR1 SGHNT and CDR2 YENEEA. V dropped 2 bases and J dropped 4 bases, with 11 bases sitting between them. The CDR3 covers 15 residues. CDR3: CASSLQAGVNEKLFF. The CDR3 DNA follows: TGTGCCAGCAGCTTACAGGCAGGGGTTAATGAAAAACTGTTTTTT.

The chain couples TRBV19 to TRBJ1-1; 7 positions agree with TRBD1. The CDR3 has 15 residues. The V gene end was trimmed by 1 base and the J gene end by 5 bases; junction bases not matched to a gene: 7. The germline CDR1 and CDR2 sequences are LNHDA and SQIVND (reference sequence). The CDR3 DNA reads TGTGCCAGTAGTATAGGACAGGGTCCGAGGACTGAAGCTTTCTTT. It specifies CASSIGQGPRTEAFF.

The CDR3: CASSPSSGGRDGELFF. The CDR3 DNA is TGTGCCAGCAGCCCCTCTAGCGGGGGGAGAGACGGGGAGCTGTTTTTT. The rearrangement links TRBV9 to TRBJ2-2; 11 bases match TRBD2. This CDR3 spans 16 amino acids. The junction had 9 bases not matched to a gene; V was cut back by 4 bases and J by 7 bases. Germline lookup yields CDR1 SGDLS and CDR2 YYNGEE.

This chain joins TRBV7-8 and TRBJ2-7, with a possible D match to TRBD2 (5 bases). V shed 3 bases and J shed 2 bases, with 8 bases lying between them. Germline V CDR1 and CDR2: SGHVS, FQNEAQ. The CDR3 loop spans 13 amino acids. The CDR3 reads CASSFASTYEQYF. CDR3 DNA sequence: TGTGCCAGCAGCTTCGCTAGCACCTACGAGCAGTACTTC. The variable domain in full, completed from reference TRBV7-8 and TRBJ2-7, reads GAGVSQSPRYKVAKRGQDVALRCDPISGHVSLFWYQQALGQGPEFLTYFQNEAQLDKSGLPSDRFFAERPEGSVSTLKIQRTQQEDSAVYLCASSFASTYEQYFGPGTRLTVT.

This chain connects TRBV11-3 to TRBJ2-3; maybe TRBD2 (5 bases). Deletions cut 1 base from V and 2 bases from J, with 10 bases between. CDR1 and CDR2 (germline): SGHNT, YENEEA. CDR3 size: 15 residues. CDR3 nucleotides: TGTGCCAGCAGCTTAGGGCGGGCCCTCACAGATACGCAGTATTTT. This encodes CASSLGRALTDTQYF.

V and J are TRBV5-1 and TRBJ2-3; D perhaps matches TRBD2 (5 bases). Germline V gives CDR1 SGHRS, CDR2 YFSETQ. The V and J ends lost 4 bases and 6 bases respectively, with 21 bases between them. The CDR3 is made up of 16 amino acids. The CDR3 nucleotides read TGCGCCAGCAGCCCATCGGGATGGGGATTTACGGATACGCAGTATTTT. It specifies CASSPSGWGFTDTQYF.

The chain employs TRBV4-1 and TRBJ1-2, with D perhaps matching TRBD1 (5 bases). The V and J ends lost 4 bases and 4 bases respectively, with 13 bases between them. CDR3 length: 14 amino acids. The germline CDR1 and CDR2 sequences are MGHRA and YSYEKL. The DNA for the CDR3 is TGCGCCAGCAGCCGCTATACGACAGCCTATGGCTACACCTTC. This codes for CASSRYTTAYGYTF.

The chain uses TRBV9 and TRBJ1-6; 8 nucleotides line up with TRBD1. V gave up 3 bases and J gave up 6 bases; unmatched junction bases: 2. Per germline, CDR1 SGDLS and CDR2 YYNGEE. The CDR3 contains 14 residues. CDR3 sequence: CASSETGVNSPLHF. DNA for the CDR3: TGTGCCAGCAGCGAGACAGGGGTTAATTCACCCCTCCACTTT.

This chain connects TRBV11-2 to TRBJ1-5, with 9 positions matching TRBD1. Germline CDR1 reads SGHAT; CDR2 reads FQNNGV. The J segment lost 4 bases and the V segment lost 2 bases, leaving 6 bases of the junction unmatched. This CDR3 is built from 16 residues. This CDR3 is CASSLTGTGRNQPQHF. CDR3 DNA sequence: TGTGCCAGCAGCTTAACCGGGACAGGGAGAAATCAGCCCCAGCATTTT.

V is TRBV7-9 and J is TRBJ1-5; tentative D call: TRBD1 (5 bases). The V and J ends lost 5 bases and 7 bases respectively, with 18 bases between them. In germline, CDR1 is SEHNR, CDR2 FQNEAQ (reference sequence). The CDR3 is 15 residues long. The CDR3 DNA sequence: TGTGCCAGCAGCCCCGATTGGGGGGTAGGACAGCCCCAGCATTTT. Translating gives CASSPDWGVGQPQHF.

The chain has TRBV9 and TRBJ2-3; D remains ambiguous. The CDR3 is 13 amino acids. The germline V gene has CDR1 SGDLS and CDR2 YYNGEE. Trimming stripped 0 bases from V and 2 bases from J, with 4 bases between. DNA of the CDR3: TGTGCCAGCAGCGTAGGCTACACAGATACGCAGTATTTT. This sequence encodes CASSVGYTDTQYF.

V gene TRBV5-6 combines with J gene TRBJ1-3; D uncertain. V was shortened by 4 bases and J by 0 bases, with 11 bases between the two germline ends. The CDR3 has 15 residues. Germline V gene data show CDR1 as SGHDT and CDR2 as YYEEEE. CDR3 loop: CASSPTLDSGNTIYF. The DNA of the CDR3 is TGTGCCAGCAGCCCTACGCTCGACTCTGGAAACACCATATATTTT.

The V call is TRBV25-1, the J call TRBJ1-2; D gene unclear. The V end lost 5 bases, the J end lost 1 base, and 11 bases lay between the germline ends. Germline lookup yields CDR1 MGHDK and CDR2 SYGVNS. The CDR3 has 14 amino acids. The CDR3, as DNA: TGTGCCAGCAGTCGAACGGCGGGTAACTATGGCTACACCTTC. This gives the protein CASSRTAGNYGYTF.

This chain connects TRBV18 to TRBJ1-4; 10 nucleotides match TRBD1. Losses at the gene ends were 2 bases for V and 6 bases for J; bases not matched to a gene: 3. The CDR3 length is 15 residues. From germline, CDR1 is KGHSH and CDR2 LQKENI. CDR3 protein: CASSPTGQGDEKLFF. As DNA, the CDR3 is TGTGCCAGCTCACCAACAGGACAGGGGGATGAAAAACTGTTTTTT.

The CDR3 DNA sequence: TGTGCCACCAGCCGCGGGGGCCCTACGAACACCGGGGAGCTGTTTTTT. The encoded protein is CATSRGGPTNTGELFF. The rearrangement joins TRBV24-1 to TRBJ2-2, with D perhaps TRBD2 (7 bases). The CDR3 is 16 residues long. Germline assignment: CDR1 KGHDR and CDR2 SFDVKD. The V gene lost 7 bases and the J gene lost 0 bases, with 14 bases spanning the gap.

This chain links TRBV30 with TRBJ2-4; TRBD2 matches at 7 bases. Germline loops: CDR1 GTSNPN, CDR2 SVGIG (reference sequence). V shed 5 bases and J 8 bases; nucleotides not matched to a gene: 12. The CDR3 extends over 14 amino acids. CDR3 amino acids: CAWSGGHSPHIQYF. The CDR3 coding sequence is TGTGCCTGGTCGGGAGGCCATAGCCCCCACATTCAGTACTTC.

The chain has TRBV4-3 and TRBJ1-2; D gene uncertain. The CDR3 has 14 residues. CDR1 and CDR2 (germline): LGHNA, YSLEER. V was trimmed by 1 base and J by 2 bases, leaving 8 bases between them. The CDR3 coding sequence is TGCGCCAGCAGCCAAGCCCGACACAACTATGGCTACACCTTC. Its protein is CASSQARHNYGYTF.

This rearrangement joins TRBV7-8 to TRBJ2-5; the match to TRBD1 covers 8 bases. V was clipped by 1 base and J by 7 bases; unmatched bases: 2. CDR3 size: 13 residues. The V gene's germline CDR1 is SGHVS and CDR2 FQNEAQ. DNA for the CDR3: TGTGCCAGCAGCTTAGAAACAGGGGGGACCCAGTACTTC. As protein: CASSLETGGTQYF.

This chain links TRBV11-2 with TRBJ1-5; D remains unclear. Germline V gene sequence: CDR1 SGHAT, CDR2 FQNNGV. The CDR3 runs to 13 residues. Deletions cut 0 bases from V and 8 bases from J, with 8 bases between. CDR3 sequence: CASSLEKLEPQHF. CDR3 sequence (DNA): TGTGCCAGCAGCTTAGAAAAACTTGAGCCCCAGCATTTT.